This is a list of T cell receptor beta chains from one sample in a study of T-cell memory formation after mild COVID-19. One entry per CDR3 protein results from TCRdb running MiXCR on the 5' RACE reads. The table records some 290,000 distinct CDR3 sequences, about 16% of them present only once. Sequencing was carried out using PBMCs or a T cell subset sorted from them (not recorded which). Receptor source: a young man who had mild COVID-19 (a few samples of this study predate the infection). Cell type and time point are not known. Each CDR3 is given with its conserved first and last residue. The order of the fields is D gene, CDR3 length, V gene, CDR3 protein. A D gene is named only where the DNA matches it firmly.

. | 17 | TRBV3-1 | CASSQLLAGGYTGELFF
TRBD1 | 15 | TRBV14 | CASSLWDRGGSPLHF
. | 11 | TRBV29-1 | CSVDWGYEQFF
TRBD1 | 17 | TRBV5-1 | CASSIDGTGGSGNTQYF
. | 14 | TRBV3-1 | CASSQDRTAARVFF
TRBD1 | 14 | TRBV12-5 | CASGWGQLGETQYF
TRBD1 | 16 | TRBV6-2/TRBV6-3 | CASSSRQGAMNTEAFF
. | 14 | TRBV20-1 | CSARDSTSYYGYTF
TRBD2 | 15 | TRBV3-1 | CASSRTSGGYGELFF
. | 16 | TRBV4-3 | CASSQDQAGLNEKLFF
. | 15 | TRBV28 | CASRPETYSGNTIYF
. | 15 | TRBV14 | CASSQVAGARTEAFF
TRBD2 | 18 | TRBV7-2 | CASSSRASGGRLTDTQYF
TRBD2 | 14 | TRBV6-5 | CASSRTSKSDTQYF
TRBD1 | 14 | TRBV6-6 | CASTLRDRDDEQYF
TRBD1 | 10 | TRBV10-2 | CASMGQGVYF
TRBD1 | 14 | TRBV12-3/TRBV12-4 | CASSPQQGSYGYTF
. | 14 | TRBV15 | CATSPRQGSDEQYF
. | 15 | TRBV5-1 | CASSLSSSAVDTQYF
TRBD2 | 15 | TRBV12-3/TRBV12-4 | CASTQLAGGDQEQFF
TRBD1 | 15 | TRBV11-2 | CASSGLGTGIYEQYF
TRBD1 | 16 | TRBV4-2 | CASSQGSLQGAGEQYF
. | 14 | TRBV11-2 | CASSPRQWNEKLFF
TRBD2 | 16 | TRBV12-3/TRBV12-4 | CASSLMGLAEGNIQYF
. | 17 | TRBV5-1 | CASRPRAPGSGANVLTF
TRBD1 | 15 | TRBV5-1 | CASSIRQGSTDTQYF
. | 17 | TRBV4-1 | CASSHLPAGHSNQPQHF
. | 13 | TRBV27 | CASSIGGFHGYTF
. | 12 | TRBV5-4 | CASSFDSTEAFF
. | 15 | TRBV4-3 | CASSRDSGTNEKLFF
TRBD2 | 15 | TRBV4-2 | CASSQDRGGPETQYF
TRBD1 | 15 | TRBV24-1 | CATSERTGRVEKLFF
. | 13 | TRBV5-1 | CASSSTGTYEQYF
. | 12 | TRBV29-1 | CSVRSSYNEQFF
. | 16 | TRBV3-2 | CASSQAAQGANTEAFF
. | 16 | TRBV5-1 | CASSLSSLVNTGELFF
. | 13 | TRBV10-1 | CASSRVRADTQYF
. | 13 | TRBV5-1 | CASSLDSADTQYF
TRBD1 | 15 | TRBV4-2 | CASSAWDRGQETQYF
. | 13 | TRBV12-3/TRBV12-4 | CASSFLQGYEQFF
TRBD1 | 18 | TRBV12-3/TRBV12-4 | CASSPRRTGSSGANVLTF
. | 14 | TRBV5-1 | CASNPISGANVLTF
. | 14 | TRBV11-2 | CASTNGRTYNEQFF
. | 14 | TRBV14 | CASSSYRRVHEQYF
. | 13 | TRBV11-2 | CASSLEGWGPLHF
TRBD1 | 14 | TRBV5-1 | CASSGQGGKNIQYF
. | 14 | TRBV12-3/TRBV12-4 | CASSLSRANQPQHF
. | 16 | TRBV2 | CASSEAGTTDNSPLHF